This T cell receptor (beta chain) was sequenced for a study of CD8+ T cells in alopecia areata. Study conclusions and caveats: When scalp samples are sequenced, resident alphabeta T cells of normal skin are also captured.

As part of sample collection, lesional scalp punch biopsies and peripheral blood were taken from alopecia areata patients. The sequencing template was cDNA reverse transcribed from extracted RNA. TCRdb's table, derived via immunoSEQ multiplex PCR, lists solely in-frame clones and lacks some. Of 150,000 or so clones listed, around 87% are singletons. Per the germline V gene, CDR1 is SGHRS and CDR2 is YFSETQ. The CDR3 sequence runs 13 residues, both termini included. Worth noting for this clone: Its target is not known. No DNA is shown, since the ends of the CDR3 on it are uncertain; the CDR3 is the one TCRdb lists.

This clonotype was obtained from a human donor with alopecia areata. The chain recombines TRBV5-1 with TRBJ2-4; no DNA check was done on the table's D call, TRBD2. The sample was CD8+ T cells sorted from blood, taken at week 0. CDR3 sequence: CASSLVGAGTNVF.